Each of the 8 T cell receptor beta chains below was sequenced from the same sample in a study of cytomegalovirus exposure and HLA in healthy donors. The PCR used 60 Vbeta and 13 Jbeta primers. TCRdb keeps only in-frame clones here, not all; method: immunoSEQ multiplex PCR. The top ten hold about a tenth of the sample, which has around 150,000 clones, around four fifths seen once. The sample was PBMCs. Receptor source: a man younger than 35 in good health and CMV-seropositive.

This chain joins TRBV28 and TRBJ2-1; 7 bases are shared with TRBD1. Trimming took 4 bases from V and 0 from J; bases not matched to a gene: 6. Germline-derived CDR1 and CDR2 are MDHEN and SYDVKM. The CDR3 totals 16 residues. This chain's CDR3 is CASSSDRESSYNEQFF. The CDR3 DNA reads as TGTGCCAGCAGTTCTGACAGGGAAAGCTCCTACAATGAGCAGTTCTTC.

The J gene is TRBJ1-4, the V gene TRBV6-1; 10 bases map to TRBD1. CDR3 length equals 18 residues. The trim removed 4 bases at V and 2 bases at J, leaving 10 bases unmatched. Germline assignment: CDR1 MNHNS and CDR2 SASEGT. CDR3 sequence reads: CASSGAPGQGYTNEKLFF. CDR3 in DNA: TGTGCCAGCAGTGGGGCCCCGGGACAGGGGTATACTAATGAAAAACTGTTTTTT.

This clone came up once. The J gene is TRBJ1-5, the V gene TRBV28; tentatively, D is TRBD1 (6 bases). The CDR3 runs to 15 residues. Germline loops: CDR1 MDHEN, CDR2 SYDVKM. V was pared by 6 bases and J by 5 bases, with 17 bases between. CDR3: CASRVGGVGHQPQHF. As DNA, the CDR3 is TGTGCCAGCAGGGTAGGGGGAGTTGGGCATCAGCCCCAGCATTTT.

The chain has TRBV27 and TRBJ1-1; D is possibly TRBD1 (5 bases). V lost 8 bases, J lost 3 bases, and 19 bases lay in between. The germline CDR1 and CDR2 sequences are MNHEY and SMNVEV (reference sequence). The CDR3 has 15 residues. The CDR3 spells CASGTGRGADTEAFF. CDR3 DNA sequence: TGTGCCAGCGGGACCGGGCGGGGCGCGGACACTGAAGCTTTCTTT.

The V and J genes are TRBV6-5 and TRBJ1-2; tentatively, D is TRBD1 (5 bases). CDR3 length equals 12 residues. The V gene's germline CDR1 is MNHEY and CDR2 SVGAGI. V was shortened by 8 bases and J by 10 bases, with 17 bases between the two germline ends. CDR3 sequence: CASGQWRQPYTF. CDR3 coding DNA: TGTGCCAGCGGACAATGGAGACAGCCCTACACCTTC.

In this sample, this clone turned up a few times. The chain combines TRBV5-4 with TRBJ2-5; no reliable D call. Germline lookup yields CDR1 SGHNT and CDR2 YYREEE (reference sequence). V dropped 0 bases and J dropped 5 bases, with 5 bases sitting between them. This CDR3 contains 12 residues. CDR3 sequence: CASSLVDETQYF. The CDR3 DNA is TGTGCCAGCAGCTTGGTAGATGAGACCCAGTACTTC. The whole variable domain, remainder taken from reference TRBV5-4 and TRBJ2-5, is ETGVTQSPTHLIKTRGQQVTLRCSSQSGHNTVSWYQQALGQGPQFIFQYYREEENGRGNFPPRFSGLQFPNYSSELNVNALELDDSALYLCASSLVDETQYFGPGTRLLVL.

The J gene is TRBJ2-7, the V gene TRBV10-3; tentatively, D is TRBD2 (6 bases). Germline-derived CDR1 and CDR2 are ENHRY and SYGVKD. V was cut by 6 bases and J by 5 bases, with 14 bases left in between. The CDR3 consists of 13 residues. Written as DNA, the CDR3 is TGTGCCATCAGGACGGGACTCGGGGACGAGCAGTACTTC. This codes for CAIRTGLGDEQYF.

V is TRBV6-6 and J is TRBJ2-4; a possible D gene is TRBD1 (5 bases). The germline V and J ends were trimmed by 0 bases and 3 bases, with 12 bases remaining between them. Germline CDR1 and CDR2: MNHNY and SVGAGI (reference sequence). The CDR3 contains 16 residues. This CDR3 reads CASSYSTGHDKNIQYF. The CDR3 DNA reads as TGTGCCAGCAGTTACTCCACAGGACACGACAAAAACATTCAGTACTTC.